Described below is a single T cell receptor (beta chain) sequence and its context. Its antigen remains unknown. For the second PCR, which ran for roughly 6 to 11 cycles, a sample-barcoded 5' primer and a J-beta primer mix were used. TCRdb independently ran MiXCR on the 5' RACE reads; one entry per CDR3 protein. The sample carries hundreds of thousands of distinct CDR3 sequences, 44% recorded once. The data originate from a study of blood T cells in healthy people across ages. General observations from the study: Donor CMV status was unknown, possibly confounding expanded clonotype changes.

The V and J ends lost 1 base and 6 bases respectively, with 14 bases between them. Germline V gene data show CDR1 as SGHAT and CDR2 as FQNNGV. The CDR3 loop spans 15 amino acids. This sequence was found in a man aged 55 to 70 in good health. The sample comprised blood. The chain links TRBV11-2 to TRBJ2-3; D perhaps matches TRBD1 (6 bases). CDR3 residues: CASSLVQGRWDTQYF. In DNA, the CDR3 is TGTGCCAGCAGCTTAGTTCAGGGGCGATGGGATACGCAGTATTTT. The complete variable domain, with remaining parts taken from reference TRBV11-2 and TRBJ2-3, reads EAGVAQSPRYKIIEKRQSVAFWCNPISGHATLYWYQQILGQGPKLLIQFQNNGVVDDSQLPKDRFSAERLKGVDSTLKIQPAKLEDSAVYLCASSLVQGRWDTQYFGPGTRLTVL.